Below, 25 T cell receptor beta chains from the same sample are listed, as sequenced in a study of blood T cell repertoires in COVID-19. Profiled with immunoSEQ multiplex PCR; TCRdb holds only in-frame clones, not every one. The sample comprises under 300,000 clones, about 80% of which are singletons, and approximately 5% rests with the top ten. The sample taken for sequencing was peripheral blood. The receptors come from a woman aged 80 or over with active or convalescent COVID-19.

In DNA, the CDR3 is TGTGCCATCAGTGAGTCCCGGGGGGCGGAAGGCTACACCTTC. Encoded protein: CAISESRGAEGYTF. The chain uses TRBV10-3 and TRBJ1-2; D is perhaps TRBD1 (6 bases). The CDR3 extends over 14 amino acids. Trimming removed 0 bases at V and 8 bases at J, with 13 bases between. Per germline, CDR1 ENHRY and CDR2 SYGVKD.

This sequence joins TRBV28 and TRBJ2-1; 9 nucleotides match TRBD2. J was trimmed by 0 bases and V by 7 bases; bases with no gene match: 10. Germline loops: CDR1 MDHEN, CDR2 SYDVKM. The CDR3 is 17 amino acids. CDR3 nucleotides: TGTGCCAGCAAACCCTCGCGGGAGGGTAGCTCCTACAATGAGCAGTTCTTC. Residues: CASKPSREGSSYNEQFF.

The chain uses TRBV7-4 and TRBJ1-2, with no clear D. Germline V CDR1 and CDR2: SGHVT, SQSDAQ. Trimming left V 2 bases short and J 3 bases short, with 13 bases between. CDR3 size: 15 residues. CDR3 loop: CASSLMVGSHYGYTF. In nucleotides, the CDR3 is TGTGCCAGCAGCTTAATGGTGGGGAGTCACTATGGCTACACCTTC.

The J gene is TRBJ1-1, the V gene TRBV12-3 or TRBV12-4; no clear D gene. V gave up 1 base and J gave up 8 bases, with 8 bases separating them. The CDR3 is made up of 12 amino acids. The CDR3 DNA reads TGTGCCAGCAGTTTAGGGCAGGTCGAAGCTTTCTTT. It specifies CASSLGQVEAFF.

V usage is TRBV5-1 and J usage is TRBJ2-3; 9 positions match TRBD2. The germline CDR1 and CDR2 sequences are SGHRS and YFSETQ. Trimming cost V 4 bases and J 0 bases; bases outside gene matches: 3. The CDR3 consists of 15 residues. The CDR3 DNA follows: TGCGCCAGCAGCACCACTAGCGGGAGCACAGATACGCAGTATTTT. It encodes CASSTTSGSTDTQYF.

The chain uses TRBV28 and TRBJ1-1, with D tentatively TRBD1 (5 bases). Trimming shortened V by 7 bases and J by 2 bases, and 17 bases separated the two germline ends. The CDR3 runs 15 residues. Per germline, CDR1 MDHEN and CDR2 SYDVKM. CDR3 DNA: TGTGCCAGCAAGGATGGGGGGGACCTAAACACTGAAGCTTTCTTT. Translated, it gives CASKDGGDLNTEAFF.

The V and J genes are TRBV7-6 and TRBJ1-1, with 7 bases matching TRBD1. The V segment lost 5 bases and the J segment 0 bases; nucleotides outside the gene matches: 3. The CDR3 length is 14 residues. Germline lookup yields CDR1 SGHVS and CDR2 FNYEAQ. This chain's CDR3 is CASSRDSLNTEAFF. The CDR3 DNA is TGTGCCAGCAGCCGGGACAGCTTGAACACTGAAGCTTTCTTT.

The V gene is TRBV19, the J gene TRBJ1-5, with TRBD1 matching over 7 bases. Germline CDR1 is LNHDA and CDR2 is SQIVND (reference sequence). This CDR3 spans 13 amino acids. V shed 5 bases and J 5 bases; nucleotides not matched to a gene: 3. CDR3 DNA: TGTGCCAGTAGTTATGACAGGGATCAGCCCCAGCATTTT. It yields the protein CASSYDRDQPQHF.

The chain uses TRBV5-1 and TRBJ1-2, with a possible D match to TRBD1 (6 bases). Germline CDR1 SGHRS, CDR2 YFSETQ. V gave up 4 bases and J gave up 5 bases, with 12 bases separating them. The CDR3 totals 13 residues. CDR3 sequence (DNA): TGCGCCAGCAGCCACCGGACAGAGTATGGCTACACCTTC. The encoded protein is CASSHRTEYGYTF.

The CDR3: CASSFQGAGETQYF. For the CDR3, the DNA is TGTGCCAGCAGTTTCCAGGGGGCTGGGGAGACCCAGTACTTC. The chain combines TRBV6-5 with TRBJ2-5; 8 bases are shared with TRBD1. The germline V gene encodes CDR1 MNHEY and CDR2 SVGAGI. This CDR3 is built from 14 residues. With 4 bases clipped from V and 5 bases from J, the junction kept 6 bases outside the gene matches.

In this sample, this clone turned up once. The V call is TRBV6-4, the J call TRBJ2-1; 10 bases align to TRBD1. The V gene's germline CDR1 is MRHNA and CDR2 SNTAGT. This CDR3 spans 16 amino acids. Trimming removed 6 bases from V and 1 base from J; junction bases left unmatched: 6. The CDR3 DNA follows: TGTGCCAGCAGCTTAGGGACAGGGGAATCCTACAATGAGCAGTTCTTC. Its translation is CASSLGTGESYNEQFF.

CDR3 bases: TGTGCCAGCAGTACAGGGGGCGCGGCTGAAGCTTTCTTT. As protein: CASSTGGAAEAFF. The chain recombines TRBV3-1 (or the pseudogene TRBV3-2) with TRBJ1-1, with 9 nucleotides matching TRBD1. The CDR3 consists of 13 residues. CDR1 and CDR2 from the germline V gene are LGHDT and YNNKEL (reference sequence). Trimming took 6 bases from V and 6 from J; bases not matched to a gene: 5.

This clone was detected a few times. V usage is TRBV25-1 and J usage is TRBJ1-2, with 12 bases identical to TRBD1. V lost 3 bases to trimming and J lost 7 bases; unmatched junction nucleotides: 9. From germline, CDR1 is MGHDK and CDR2 SYGVNS. The CDR3 spans 16 residues. This CDR3 reads CASSDPGTGGIRGYTF. The CDR3 coding sequence is TGTGCCAGCAGTGACCCCGGGACAGGGGGCATCCGTGGCTACACCTTC.

This clone was seen once. This chain uses TRBV6-5 with TRBJ2-2; D is possibly TRBD1 (6 bases). Germline lookup yields CDR1 MNHEY and CDR2 SVGAGI. The CDR3 runs to 16 residues. V lost 2 bases and J 4 bases, leaving 14 bases between the germline ends. The CDR3 nucleotides are TGTGCCAGCAGTTACCGATCTATAGGGGGCACCGGGGAGCTGTTTTTT. Protein product: CASSYRSIGGTGELFF.

This sequence joins TRBV29-1 and TRBJ2-1; D perhaps matches TRBD1 (5 bases). The V end lost 7 bases, the J end lost 5 bases, and 9 bases lay between the germline ends. Per germline, CDR1 SQVTM and CDR2 ANQGSEA. This CDR3 is built from 11 residues. The chain's CDR3 is CSARENNEQFF. CDR3 DNA: TGCAGCGCCAGGGAAAACAATGAGCAGTTCTTC.

This clone was seen only once. The CDR3 DNA sequence: TGCGCCAGCAGAACAGGGACATACGAGCAGTACTTC. As protein: CASRTGTYEQYF. The chain is built from TRBV5-1 and TRBJ2-7; possibly TRBD1 for D (6 bases). Trimming took 5 bases from V and 4 from J, leaving 10 bases between them. The germline V gene encodes CDR1 SGHRS and CDR2 YFSETQ. CDR3 size: 12 residues.

The chain has TRBV11-3 and TRBJ2-1, with D possibly TRBD2 on 7 matching bases. The CDR3 runs to 14 residues. V gave up 5 bases and J gave up 4 bases, with 12 bases separating them. Germline CDR1 SGHNT, CDR2 YENEEA. The CDR3 DNA reads TGTGCCAGCAGCCGAGGGGGGGTTTACAATGAGCAGTTCTTC. Translated, it gives CASSRGGVYNEQFF.

CDR3 nucleotides: TGTGCCAGCAGCTTAGCCCAGCGGGGGGTACAAGAGACCCAGTACTTC. Residues: CASSLAQRGVQETQYF. J is TRBJ2-5 and V is TRBV7-2, with 9 bases lining up with TRBD2. Looked up from germline, CDR1 is SGHTA and CDR2 is FQGNSA. The CDR3 is 16 residues long. The trim removed 0 bases at V and 2 bases at J, leaving 4 bases unmatched.

The chain combines TRBV5-1 with TRBJ2-2, with 8 bases aligning to TRBD2. Trimming at V came to 4 bases and at J to 6 bases, leaving 5 bases not matched to a gene. Germline V gene sequence: CDR1 SGHRS, CDR2 YFSETQ. The CDR3 loop spans 14 amino acids. The CDR3 loop is CASSLGLVPGELFF. Written as DNA, the CDR3 is TGCGCCAGCAGCCTGGGACTAGTTCCCGGGGAGCTGTTTTTT. The full variable domain, its missing parts supplied by reference TRBV5-1 and TRBJ2-2, is KAGVTQTPRYLIKTRGQQVTLSCSPISGHRSVSWYQQTPGQGLQFLFEYFSETQRNKGNFPGRFSGRQFSNSRSEMNVSTLELGDSALYLCASSLGLVPGELFFGEGSRLTVL.

This rearrangement joins TRBV14 to TRBJ2-4; D gene uncertain. Trimming left V 0 bases short and J 0 bases short, with 9 bases between. The germline CDR1 and CDR2 sequences are SGHDN and FVKESK. The CDR3 covers 16 residues. This CDR3 is CASSQDRVGAKNIQYF. In DNA form, the CDR3 reads TGTGCCAGCAGCCAAGATCGGGTTGGAGCCAAAAACATTCAGTACTTC.

This clone was counted a few times. The rearrangement joins TRBV24-1 to TRBJ2-3; 9 bases agree with TRBD1. V shed 4 bases and J 0 bases; nucleotides not matched to a gene: 7. The CDR3 is 17 residues long. The germline CDR1 and CDR2 sequences are KGHDR and SFDVKD. The CDR3 reads CATSEYPGTGSTDTQYF. The DNA for the CDR3 is TGTGCCACCAGTGAGTACCCCGGGACAGGGAGCACAGATACGCAGTATTTT.

The chain joins TRBV19 to TRBJ2-1; D not resolved. The CDR3 is 16 residues long. V lost 3 bases and J lost 11, with 23 bases in between. Germline V gene lookup returns CDR1 LNHDA and CDR2 SQIVND (reference sequence). The CDR3 nucleotides are TGTGCCAGTAGTATTTCGTGGAGACTGACGAGAAGCAAGCAGTTCTTC. It is translated as CASSISWRLTRSKQFF.

The rearrangement joins TRBV7-2 to TRBJ1-2, with 8 nucleotides matching TRBD1. Looked up from germline, CDR1 is SGHTA and CDR2 is FQGNSA. Trimming cost V 0 bases and J 6 bases; bases outside gene matches: 3. The CDR3 spans 14 residues. The chain's CDR3 is CASSLAQTGDGYTF. For the CDR3, the DNA is TGTGCCAGCAGCTTAGCTCAGACAGGGGATGGCTACACCTTC.

The table lists this clone with a count of one. The chain recombines TRBV6-2 or TRBV6-3 with TRBJ1-5; D not resolved. V was clipped by 6 bases and J by 6 bases, with 18 bases between them. The CDR3 runs to 15 residues. Per germline, CDR1 MNHEY and CDR2 SVGEGT. CDR3 coding DNA: TGTGCCAGCAGCCACGCGGGGAATAGGCCTCAGCCCCAGCATTTT. This translates into CASSHAGNRPQPQHF.

This clone came up once. V and J are TRBV4-1 and TRBJ2-1; 9 nucleotides align to TRBD1. Germline V gene sequence: CDR1 MGHRA, CDR2 YSYEKL. The CDR3 consists of 16 residues. The ends lost 5 bases at V and 9 bases at J; junction bases unmatched: 14. The CDR3 DNA sequence: TGCGCCAGCAGCGGAGCCCGGGACAGGGAAGACGGTGAGCAGTTCTTC. Translation: CASSGARDREDGEQFF.